The 21 T cell receptor beta chains reported below all come from one sample, sequenced in a study of patients and donors after allogeneic stem cell transplantation. TCRdb reanalysed the RT-PCR reads using MiXCR and keeps one entry per CDR3 protein. The top ten hold 6.5% to 7.5% of the sample, which has over 350,000 distinct CDR3 sequences, roughly 17% seen once. Material: blood, either unsorted or a sorted T cell fraction (not recorded which). These receptors were collected from a human donor who was either an allogeneic HSCT recipient or a stem cell or donor lymphocyte infusion donor (not recorded which). It is not recorded whose cells these are; they may come from a transplant donor.

This clonotype was seen many times. The chain combines TRBV4-3 with TRBJ2-3; TRBD2 might be the D (5 bases). V was clipped by 4 bases and J by 9 bases, with 11 bases between them. This CDR3 has 12 amino acids. The germline V gene has CDR1 LGHNA and CDR2 YSLEER. The CDR3: CASSPQLGTQYF. The CDR3 DNA reads as TGCGCCAGCAGCCCCCAACTAGGAACGCAGTATTTT.

This chain joins TRBV7-2 and TRBJ1-1; 8 bases are a match to TRBD1. The V and J ends lost 5 bases and 8 bases, in that order; junction bases with no gene match: 10. The germline V gene encodes CDR1 SGHTA and CDR2 FQGNSA. CDR3 length: 14 residues. Here the CDR3 reads CASSPGGRGREAFF. In nucleotides, the CDR3 is TGTGCCAGCAGCCCAGGGGGCAGGGGGCGCGAAGCTTTCTTT.

The table lists this clonotype with a few counts. The chain links TRBV7-2 to TRBJ1-2; TRBD1 aligns across 7 bases. The CDR3 is made up of 13 amino acids. V shed 4 bases and J 4 bases; nucleotides not matched to a gene: 3. The germline V gene encodes CDR1 SGHTA and CDR2 FQGNSA. In DNA, the CDR3 is TGTGCCAGCAGCTATACAGGGGTCTATGGCTACACCTTC. Translating it yields CASSYTGVYGYTF.

This chain links TRBV27 with TRBJ2-7; TRBD1 matches at 10 bases. Germline V gives CDR1 MNHEY, CDR2 SMNVEV (reference sequence). The V and J ends lost 7 bases and 4 bases, in that order; junction bases with no gene match: 10. This CDR3 is 15 amino acids long. The CDR3 sequence: CASTPGTGEGYEQYF. In DNA form, the CDR3 reads TGTGCCAGCACCCCCGGGACAGGGGAAGGATACGAGCAGTACTTC.

The chain employs TRBV18 and TRBJ2-7; D unclear. Trimming cost V 5 bases and J 4 bases, with 18 bases left between them. Germline V CDR1 and CDR2: KGHSH, LQKENI. The length of the CDR3 is 15 residues. The DNA of the CDR3 is TGTGCCAGCTCATCAGGACGGAACGGCAGGTACGAGCAGTACTTC. Its protein product is CASSSGRNGRYEQYF.

This clonotype was found a few times. This chain uses TRBV2 with TRBJ2-1; D is possibly TRBD1 (5 bases). The length of the CDR3 is 15 residues. Trimming shortened V by 4 bases and J by 9 bases, and 19 bases separated the two germline ends. CDR1 is SNHLY and CDR2 is FYNNEI in the germline V gene. In DNA, the CDR3 is TGTGCCAGCAGTGGGAAGGGGTATGGGGCCGGTGAGCAGTTCTTC. This encodes CASSGKGYGAGEQFF.

This clonotype has a handful of counts. The chain carries TRBV19 and TRBJ1-5; D is unclear. With 8 bases removed from V and 2 bases from J, the gap between germline ends came to 10 bases. Germline-derived CDR1 and CDR2 are LNHDA and SQIVND (reference sequence). This CDR3 has 13 residues. The CDR3 bases are TGTGCCAGTGAGGACGTAGGCAATCAGCCCCAGCATTTT. Translation gives CASEDVGNQPQHF.

This clonotype showed up just a few times. V is TRBV2 and J is TRBJ1-1, with 7 nucleotides matching TRBD1. With 10 bases clipped from V and 2 bases from J, the junction kept 4 bases outside the gene matches. The CDR3 runs 12 residues. The germline V gene has CDR1 SNHLY and CDR2 FYNNEI. CDR3 sequence: CATQGFNTEAFF. The CDR3 nucleotides read TGTGCCACACAGGGGTTTAACACTGAAGCTTTCTTT.

The chain has TRBV6-1 and TRBJ2-5; 10 nucleotides line up with TRBD2. With V trimmed by 2 bases and J by 7 bases, 10 bases remained unmatched. Germline V gene data show CDR1 as MNHNS and CDR2 as SASEGT. The CDR3 runs 16 residues. The CDR3, as DNA: TGTGCCAGCAGTGAACTAGCTAGCGGGGGCTGGAGGACCCAGTACTTC. Its protein is CASSELASGGWRTQYF.

The chain couples TRBV6-1 to TRBJ2-7; D gene ambiguous. The V and J ends lost 6 bases and 1 base respectively, with 10 bases between them. CDR1 MNHNS and CDR2 SASEGT come from the germline V gene. There are 13 residues in the CDR3. The CDR3 DNA follows: TGTGCCAGCAGCCCGACATCGTCCTACGAGCAGTACTTC. This codes for CASSPTSSYEQYF.

This clonotype was seen repeatedly, ten times or more. The chain combines TRBV28 with TRBJ2-7; the match to TRBD1 covers 12 bases. The CDR3 covers 15 residues. From germline, CDR1 is MDHEN and CDR2 SYDVKM. V lost 3 bases and J lost 6; bases outside the gene matches: 6. For the CDR3, the DNA is TGTGCCAGCAGTTTCCCTGGGACAGGGGGCGGCGAGCAGTACTTC. It is translated as CASSFPGTGGGEQYF.

This chain joins TRBV9 and TRBJ2-5; 9 nucleotides align to TRBD2. V dropped 0 bases and J dropped 5; count of bases not matched to a gene: 11. Germline lookup yields CDR1 SGDLS and CDR2 YYNGEE. The CDR3 sequence is 17 residues long. The CDR3 nucleotides read TGTGCCAGCAGCGTAGCTGGGGTCCTAGCGGGGCCGGAGACCCAGTACTTC. Its protein product is CASSVAGVLAGPETQYF.

This clonotype was counted ten times or more. The chain uses TRBV20-1 and TRBJ1-5; D is unclear. V was cut by 3 bases and J by 4 bases, with 10 bases left in between. The CDR3 is 13 amino acids. Germline V gene lookup returns CDR1 DFQATT and CDR2 SNEGSKA (reference sequence). CDR3 amino acids: CSARTLENQPQHF. The CDR3 bases are TGCAGTGCTAGGACATTGGAAAATCAGCCCCAGCATTTT.

The chain has TRBV4-1 and TRBJ2-5; D possibly corresponds to TRBD1 (6 bases). The V end was cut by 6 bases, the J end by 5 bases, with 22 bases between. The CDR3 is 16 amino acids. CDR1 and CDR2 (germline): MGHRA, YSYEKL. CDR3 region: CASSLQGDRGFETQYF. The CDR3 nucleotides are TGCGCCAGCAGTCTACAGGGCGACAGAGGGTTTGAGACCCAGTACTTC.

The genes are TRBV7-8 and TRBJ1-5; D possibly corresponds to TRBD1 (6 bases). The ends were cut back, 7 bases at V and 7 bases at J, with 17 bases in the middle. This CDR3 is 14 amino acids long. Germline CDR1 SGHVS, CDR2 FQNEAQ. CDR3 in DNA: TGTGCCAGCACTTGGGGGCGGGAAGGGCAGCCCCAGCATTTT. It codes for CASTWGREGQPQHF.

The chain links TRBV7-3 to TRBJ2-7, with TRBD2 matching 13 bases. CDR3 length equals 16 residues. Germline V gene sequence: CDR1 SGHTA, CDR2 FQGTGA. The V segment lost 4 bases and the J segment 5 bases; nucleotides outside the gene matches: 8. The CDR3 reads CASSSTGTSGTHEQYF. DNA for the CDR3: TGTGCCAGCAGCTCAACAGGGACTAGCGGGACCCACGAGCAGTACTTC.

V is TRBV24-1 and J is TRBJ1-1; D remains ambiguous. Trimming left V 0 bases short and J 2 bases short, with 3 bases between. Germline V lookup: CDR1 KGHDR, CDR2 SFDVKD. This CDR3 is built from 13 residues. CDR3 nucleotide sequence: TGTGCCACCAGTGATTTGAGTAACACTGAAGCTTTCTTT. It is translated as CATSDLSNTEAFF.

CDR3 bases: TGTGCCAGCAGCTTGGAGGGACAGATCCCTTCCTACGAGCAGTACTTC. Protein: CASSLEGQIPSYEQYF. The V gene is TRBV5-5, the J gene TRBJ2-7; 7 nucleotides match TRBD1. The V gene's germline CDR1 is SGHKS and CDR2 YYEKEE (reference sequence). J was trimmed by 1 base and V by 0 bases; bases with no gene match: 7. The CDR3 sequence is 16 residues long.

This clonotype was observed many times. The chain recombines TRBV29-1 with TRBJ2-7; 11 bases fit TRBD1. CDR3 length: 12 residues. J gave up 7 bases and V 4 bases, and 3 bases lay outside the gene matches. Germline CDR1 reads SQVTM; CDR2 reads ANQGSEA. The chain's CDR3 is CSVVGDRGEQYF. For the CDR3, the DNA is TGCAGCGTTGTTGGGGACAGGGGGGAGCAGTACTTC.

V and J are TRBV12-3 or TRBV12-4 and TRBJ2-5; possible D gene TRBD1, 6 bases. Trimming removed 7 bases at V and 9 bases at J, with 33 bases between. The CDR3 extends over 18 amino acids. The CDR3 loop reads CASTSSAGGAGTYLAQYF. The CDR3 region has the DNA TGTGCCAGCACCTCCTCAGCTGGGGGCGCTGGAACGTATTTGGCCCAGTACTTC.

The chain couples TRBV10-3 to TRBJ1-1; 8 positions match TRBD1. V lost 3 bases, J lost 5 bases, and 11 bases stayed unmatched. Germline V gene lookup returns CDR1 ENHRY and CDR2 SYGVKD. The CDR3 is made up of 16 amino acids. The CDR3: CAISDYVTGEETEAFF. CDR3 DNA: TGTGCCATCAGTGACTACGTGACAGGGGAGGAGACTGAAGCTTTCTTT.